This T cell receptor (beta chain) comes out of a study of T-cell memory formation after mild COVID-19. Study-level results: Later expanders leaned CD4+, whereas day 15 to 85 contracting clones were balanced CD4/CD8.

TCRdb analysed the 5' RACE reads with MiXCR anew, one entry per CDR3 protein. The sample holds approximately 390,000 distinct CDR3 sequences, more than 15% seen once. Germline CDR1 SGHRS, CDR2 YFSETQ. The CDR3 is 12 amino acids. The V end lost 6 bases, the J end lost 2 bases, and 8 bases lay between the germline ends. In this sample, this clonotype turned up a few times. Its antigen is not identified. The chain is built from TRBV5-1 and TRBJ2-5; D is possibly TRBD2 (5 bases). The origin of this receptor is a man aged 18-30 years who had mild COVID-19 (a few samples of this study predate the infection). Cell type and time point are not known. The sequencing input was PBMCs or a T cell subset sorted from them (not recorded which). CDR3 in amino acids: CASKGGQETQYF. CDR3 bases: TGCGCCAGCAAAGGAGGACAAGAGACCCAGTACTTC. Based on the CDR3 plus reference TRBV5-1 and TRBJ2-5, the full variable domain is KAGVTQTPRYLIKTRGQQVTLSCSPISGHRSVSWYQQTPGQGLQFLFEYFSETQRNKGNFPGRFSGRQFSNSRSEMNVSTLELGDSALYLCASKGGQETQYFGPGTRLLVL.